This entry lists 6 T cell receptor beta chains sequenced from one sample in a study of graft-versus-host responses after intestinal transplantation. Investigators treated the graft tissue so that it released intraepithelial and lamina propria lymphocytes. The method was immunoSEQ multiplex PCR; TCRdb's version includes in-frame clones alone and lacks a portion of them. The sample shows 800 or so clones, 85% to 90% of them seen only once. Sequencing was performed on ileum tissue, taken around 22 days after intestinal transplant. The receptors originated from a human patient who received an intestinal transplant, so some T cells may come from the graft donor.

This rearrangement joins TRBV29-1 to TRBJ1-2; a weak D match, TRBD1 (6 bases). Germline lookup yields CDR1 SQVTM and CDR2 ANQGSEA. The V and J ends lost 5 bases and 5 bases respectively, with 12 bases between them. The CDR3 runs to 12 residues. In DNA form, the CDR3 reads TGCAGCGTTCTTGCAGGGGCGTATGGCTACACCTTC. Encoded protein: CSVLAGAYGYTF.

This CDR3 reads CASSSGPYTGELFF. The CDR3 nucleotides are TGTGCCAGCAGCTCAGGGCCGTACACCGGGGAGCTGTTTTTT. The rearrangement uses TRBV7-3 and TRBJ2-2, with D tentatively TRBD1 (5 bases). This CDR3 comprises 14 residues. Trimming removed 4 bases from V and 3 bases from J, with 9 bases in between. Germline CDR1 SGHTA, CDR2 FQGTGA.

The chain links TRBV5-1 to TRBJ1-4; 12 positions match TRBD1. Per germline, CDR1 SGHRS and CDR2 YFSETQ. This CDR3 comprises 15 residues. The J segment lost 7 bases and the V segment lost 3 bases, leaving 4 bases of the junction unmatched. CDR3 residues: CASSSTGQGAEKLFF. CDR3 sequence (DNA): TGCGCCAGCAGCTCGACGGGACAGGGGGCTGAAAAACTGTTTTTT.

This sequence joins TRBV4-1 and TRBJ2-1; TRBD1 agrees at 7 bases. The V segment lost 2 bases and the J segment 2 bases; nucleotides outside the gene matches: 9. The CDR3 covers 17 residues. CDR1 and CDR2 from the germline V gene are MGHRA and YSYEKL. The CDR3 is CASSQLATGVTYNEQFF. The CDR3 DNA sequence: TGCGCCAGCAGCCAACTCGCCACAGGGGTCACCTACAATGAGCAGTTCTTC.

Only one count was recorded for this clone. The chain recombines TRBV11-2 with TRBJ2-7, with a tentative D call TRBD1 (5 bases). In germline, CDR1 is SGHAT, CDR2 FQNNGV. This CDR3 region has 17 residues. Trimming stripped 1 base from V and 2 bases from J, with 18 bases between. CDR3 sequence: CASSLAVSWAGTYEQYF. The CDR3 DNA is TGTGCCAGCAGCTTAGCCGTGAGTTGGGCAGGGACCTACGAGCAGTACTTC.

The chain recombines TRBV10-1 with TRBJ2-2; D is possibly TRBD1 (5 bases). Germline V lookup: CDR1 WNHNN, CDR2 SYGVQD (reference sequence). CDR3 length equals 18 residues. V lost 0 bases and J lost 1, with 15 bases in between. The CDR3 is CASSESGTIRENTGELFF. As DNA, the CDR3 is TGCGCCAGCAGTGAGTCCGGAACGATCAGGGAGAACACCGGGGAGCTGTTTTTT.